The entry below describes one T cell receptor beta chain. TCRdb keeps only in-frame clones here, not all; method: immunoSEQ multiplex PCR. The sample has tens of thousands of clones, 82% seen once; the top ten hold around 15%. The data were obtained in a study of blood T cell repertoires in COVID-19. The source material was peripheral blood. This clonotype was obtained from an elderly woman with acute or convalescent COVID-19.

The CDR3 bases are TGTGCCAGCAGCATCCTTCGAGGGGAGACCCAGTACTTC. This codes for CASSILRGETQYF. The chain combines TRBV7-2 with TRBJ2-5, with D possibly TRBD2 on 5 matching bases. Germline CDR1 is SGHTA and CDR2 is FQGNSA. Trimming cost V 5 bases and J 5 bases, with 12 bases left between them. This CDR3 has 13 residues.